These 3 T cell receptor beta chains originate from one sample sequenced in a study of cytomegalovirus exposure and HLA in healthy donors. A multiplex PCR was run with 60 Vbeta primers and 13 Jbeta primers. Generated by immunoSEQ multiplex PCR, the TCRdb table keeps only in-frame clones and is missing some. The data show 95,000 to 100,000 clones, 75% seen once. The sequenced sample consisted of PBMCs. These receptors all stem from a man aged 50 or older in good health and CMV-seronegative.

To note about this clone: The CDR3 end shows no conserved phenylalanine or tryptophan, and so a read error is likely. It is unclear where the CDR3 begins or ends on the DNA, so no DNA is shown, and the CDR3 is as TCRdb lists it. V and J are TRBV6-6 and TRBJ1-2; the table's D call TRBD1 went unverified against the DNA. The CDR3 numbers 12 amino acids, ends counted. Germline lookup yields CDR1 MNHNY and CDR2 SVGAGI (reference sequence). CDR3 loop: CASSYSGTGPLG.

The genes are TRBV4-2 and TRBJ2-3; D is unresolved. CDR1 and CDR2 (germline): LGHNA, YNFKEQ. Between the trimmed V and J ends, which lost 2 bases and 6 bases, there was a span of 9 bases. The CDR3 loop spans 13 amino acids. This CDR3 is CASSQTAFDTQYF. As DNA, the CDR3 is TGTGCCAGCAGCCAAACCGCGTTCGATACGCAGTATTTT.

This clone has a count of ten or more. V usage is TRBV28 and J usage is TRBJ2-2; TRBD1 agrees at 8 bases. The CDR3 length is 14 residues. CDR1 and CDR2 from the germline V gene are MDHEN and SYDVKM. V lost 6 bases to trimming and J lost 7 bases; unmatched junction nucleotides: 7. The chain's CDR3 is CASSQTGDGGELFF. CDR3 nucleotides: TGTGCCAGCAGCCAGACAGGGGATGGCGGGGAGCTGTTTTTT.